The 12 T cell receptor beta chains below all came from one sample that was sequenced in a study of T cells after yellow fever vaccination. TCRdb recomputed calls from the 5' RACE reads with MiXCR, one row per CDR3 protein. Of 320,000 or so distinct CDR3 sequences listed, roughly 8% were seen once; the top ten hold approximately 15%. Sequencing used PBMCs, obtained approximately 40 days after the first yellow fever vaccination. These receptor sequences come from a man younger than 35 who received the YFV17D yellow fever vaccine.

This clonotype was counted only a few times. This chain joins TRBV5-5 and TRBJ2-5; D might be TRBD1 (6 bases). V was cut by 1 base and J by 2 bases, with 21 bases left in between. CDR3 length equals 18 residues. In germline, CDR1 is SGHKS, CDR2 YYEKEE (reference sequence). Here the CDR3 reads CASSLLGGVDLRQETQYF. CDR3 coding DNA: TGTGCCAGCAGCTTGTTAGGGGGAGTTGACCTGAGGCAAGAGACCCAGTACTTC.

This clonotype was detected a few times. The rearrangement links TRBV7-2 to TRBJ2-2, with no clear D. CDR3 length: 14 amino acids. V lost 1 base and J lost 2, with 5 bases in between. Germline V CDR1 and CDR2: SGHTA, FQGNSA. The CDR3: CASSLGKNTGELFF. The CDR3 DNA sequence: TGTGCCAGCAGCTTAGGGAAAAACACCGGGGAGCTGTTTTTT.

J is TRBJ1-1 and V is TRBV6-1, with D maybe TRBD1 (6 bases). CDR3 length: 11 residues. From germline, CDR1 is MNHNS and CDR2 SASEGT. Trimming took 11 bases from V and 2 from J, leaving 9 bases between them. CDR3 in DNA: TGTGCCGGGACAACCAACACTGAAGCTTTCTTT. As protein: CAGTTNTEAFF.

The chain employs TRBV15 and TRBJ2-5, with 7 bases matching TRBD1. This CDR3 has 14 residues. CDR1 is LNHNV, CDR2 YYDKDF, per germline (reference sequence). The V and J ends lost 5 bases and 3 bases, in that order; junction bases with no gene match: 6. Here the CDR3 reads CATSSGQTKETQYF. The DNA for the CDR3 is TGTGCCACCAGCTCGGGACAGACAAAAGAGACCCAGTACTTC.

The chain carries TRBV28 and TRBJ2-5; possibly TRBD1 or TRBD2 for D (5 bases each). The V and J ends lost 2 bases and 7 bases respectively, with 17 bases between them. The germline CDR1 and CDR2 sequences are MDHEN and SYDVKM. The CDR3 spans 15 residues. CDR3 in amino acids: CASSLVGPTSGTQYF. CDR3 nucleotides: TGTGCCAGCAGTTTAGTGGGACCAACAAGCGGGACCCAGTACTTC.

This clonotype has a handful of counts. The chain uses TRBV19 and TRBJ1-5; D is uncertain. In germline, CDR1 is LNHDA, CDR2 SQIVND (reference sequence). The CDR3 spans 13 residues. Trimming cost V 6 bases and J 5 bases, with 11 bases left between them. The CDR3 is CASRSLLHQPQHF. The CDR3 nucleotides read TGTGCCAGTAGATCTCTCCTTCATCAGCCCCAGCATTTT.

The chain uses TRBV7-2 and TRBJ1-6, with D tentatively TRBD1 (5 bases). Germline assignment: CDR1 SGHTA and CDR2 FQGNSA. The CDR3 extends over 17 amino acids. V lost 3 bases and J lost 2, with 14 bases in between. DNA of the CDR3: TGTGCCAGCAGCTTTGGACCCCCGGGGCCCTATAATTCACCCCTCCACTTT. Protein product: CASSFGPPGPYNSPLHF.

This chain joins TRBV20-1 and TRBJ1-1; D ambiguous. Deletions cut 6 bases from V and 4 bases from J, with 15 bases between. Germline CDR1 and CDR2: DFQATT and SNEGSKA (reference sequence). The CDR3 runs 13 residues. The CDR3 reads CSASPSGRTEAFF. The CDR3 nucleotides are TGCAGTGCGTCACCCTCCGGGCGCACTGAAGCTTTCTTT.

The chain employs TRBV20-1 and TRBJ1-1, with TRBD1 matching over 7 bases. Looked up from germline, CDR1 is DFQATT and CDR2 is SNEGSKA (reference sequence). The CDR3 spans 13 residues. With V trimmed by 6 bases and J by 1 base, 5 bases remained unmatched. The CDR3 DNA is TGCAGTGCAACCACAGGGGAGAACACTGAAGCTTTCTTT. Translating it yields CSATTGENTEAFF.

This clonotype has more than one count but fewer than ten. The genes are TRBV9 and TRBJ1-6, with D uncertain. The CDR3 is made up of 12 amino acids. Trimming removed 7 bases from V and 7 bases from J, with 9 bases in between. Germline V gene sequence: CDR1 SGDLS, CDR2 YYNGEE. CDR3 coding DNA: TGTGCCAGCGCCGCCCTGAATTCACCCCTCCACTTT. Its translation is CASAALNSPLHF.

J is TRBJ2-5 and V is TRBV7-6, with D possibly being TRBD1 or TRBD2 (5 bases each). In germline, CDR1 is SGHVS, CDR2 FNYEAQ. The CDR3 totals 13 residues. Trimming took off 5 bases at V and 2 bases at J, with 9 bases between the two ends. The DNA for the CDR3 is TGTGCCAGCAGCATGGGACGGCAAGAGACCCAGTACTTC. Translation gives CASSMGRQETQYF.

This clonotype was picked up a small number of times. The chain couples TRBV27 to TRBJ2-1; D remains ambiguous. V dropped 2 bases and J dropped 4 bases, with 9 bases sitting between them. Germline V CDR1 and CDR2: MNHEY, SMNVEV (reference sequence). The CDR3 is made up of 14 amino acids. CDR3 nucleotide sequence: TGTGCCAGCAGTTTACTTGCAACTTACAATGAGCAGTTCTTC. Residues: CASSLLATYNEQFF.